This T cell receptor (beta chain) was obtained from a study of shared T cell receptors in the human thymus. Per the germline V gene, CDR1 is SGHDN and CDR2 is FVKESK. The V gene lost 2 bases and the J gene lost 1 base, with 14 bases spanning the gap. CDR3 length equals 16 residues. The table came from immunoSEQ multiplex PCR; TCRdb's copy has only in-frame clones and leaves some out. The table lists approximately 760,000 clones, 70% to 90% of them singletons. This sample was shared with a second study, whose subject was human thymus T cells. In that study: Thymic repertoires overlap heavily among unrelated individuals, related research has reported.

This sequence was found in a girl under three years old with a congenital heart defect. The sample comprised thymocytes. The chain links TRBV14 to TRBJ1-1; D possibly corresponds to TRBD1 (6 bases). CDR3 in amino acids: CASSQPTPGANTEAFF. The CDR3 bases are TGTGCCAGCAGCCAACCCACCCCAGGGGCGAACACTGAAGCTTTCTTT.